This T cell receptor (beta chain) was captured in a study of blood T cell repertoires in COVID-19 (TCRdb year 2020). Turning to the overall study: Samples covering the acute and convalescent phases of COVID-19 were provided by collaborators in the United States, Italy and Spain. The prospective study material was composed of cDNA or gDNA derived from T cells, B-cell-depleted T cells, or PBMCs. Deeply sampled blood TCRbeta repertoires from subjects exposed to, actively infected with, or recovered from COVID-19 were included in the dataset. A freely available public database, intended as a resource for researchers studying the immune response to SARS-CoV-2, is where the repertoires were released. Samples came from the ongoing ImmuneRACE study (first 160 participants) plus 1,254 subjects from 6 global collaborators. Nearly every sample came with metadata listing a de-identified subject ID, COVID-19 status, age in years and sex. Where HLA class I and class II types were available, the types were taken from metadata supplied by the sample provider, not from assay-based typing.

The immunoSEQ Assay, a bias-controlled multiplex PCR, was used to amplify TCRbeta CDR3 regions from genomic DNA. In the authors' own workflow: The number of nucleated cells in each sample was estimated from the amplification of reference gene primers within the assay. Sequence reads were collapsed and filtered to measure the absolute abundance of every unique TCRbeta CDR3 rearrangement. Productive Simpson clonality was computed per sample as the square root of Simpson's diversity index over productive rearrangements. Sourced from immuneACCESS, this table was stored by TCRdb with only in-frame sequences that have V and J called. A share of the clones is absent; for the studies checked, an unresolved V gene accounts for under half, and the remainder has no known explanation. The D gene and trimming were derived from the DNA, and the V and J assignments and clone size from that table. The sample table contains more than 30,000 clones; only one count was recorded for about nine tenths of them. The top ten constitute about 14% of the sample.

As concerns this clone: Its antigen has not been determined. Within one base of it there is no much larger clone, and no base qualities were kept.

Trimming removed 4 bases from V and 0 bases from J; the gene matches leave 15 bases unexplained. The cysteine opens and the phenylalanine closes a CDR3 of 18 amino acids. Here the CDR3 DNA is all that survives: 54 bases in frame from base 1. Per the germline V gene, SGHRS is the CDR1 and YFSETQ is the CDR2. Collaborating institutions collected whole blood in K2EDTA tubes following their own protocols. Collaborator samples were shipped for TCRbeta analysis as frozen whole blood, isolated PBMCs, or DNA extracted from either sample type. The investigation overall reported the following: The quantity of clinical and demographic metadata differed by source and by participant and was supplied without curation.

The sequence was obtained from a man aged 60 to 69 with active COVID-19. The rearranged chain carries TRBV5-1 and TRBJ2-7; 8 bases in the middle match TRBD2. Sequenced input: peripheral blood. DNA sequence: TGCGCCAGCAGCCCGAACCCATCGGGGGGGCGGGACTCCTACGAGCAGTACTTC. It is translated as CASSPNPSGGRDSYEQYF.